The 14 T cell receptor beta chains below were found in one sample sequenced in a study of shared clonotypes between healthy human individuals. As defined, naive CD8 cells were CD45RO-negative and positively selected for CCR7, with terminally differentiated effector memory CD45RA+ cells excluded. TCRdb's table, derived via immunoSEQ multiplex PCR, lists solely in-frame clones and lacks some. The sample consists of about 2 million clones, over 85% of them appearing once. Sequencing used naive CD8+ T cells sorted from blood. Receptors were obtained from a man aged 18 to 29 in good health.

As regards this clone: Within the sample, other DNA sequences also encode this same CDR3. The chain employs TRBV5-6 and TRBJ1-1, with a tentative D call TRBD1 (5 bases). Trimming took off 4 bases at V and 3 bases at J, with 10 bases between the two ends. Germline values: CDR1 SGHDT, CDR2 YYEEEE. The CDR3 consists of 13 residues. As DNA, the CDR3 is TGTGCCAGCAGCCCGCCGGGGGACACTGAAGCTTTCTTT. Its protein is CASSPPGDTEAFF. Together with reference TRBV5-6 and TRBJ1-1, the CDR3 gives the full variable domain: DAGVTQSPTHLIKTRGQQVTLRCSPKSGHDTVSWYQQALGQGPQFIFQYYEEEERQRGNFPDRFSGHQFPNYSSELNVNALLLGDSALYLCASSPPGDTEAFFGQGTRLTVV.

Notes on this clone: The sample contains more than one DNA sequence encoding this CDR3. This chain links TRBV28 with TRBJ1-1; D gene ambiguous. The CDR3 is made up of 12 amino acids. Germline CDR1 reads MDHEN; CDR2 reads SYDVKM. The V gene lost 2 bases and the J gene lost 5 bases, with 6 bases spanning the gap. In DNA form, the CDR3 reads TGTGCCAGCAGTTTAGGGGTAACTGAAGCTTTCTTT. Its protein is CASSLGVTEAFF.

Comment on this clone: The sample has other DNA sequences that encode this CDR3 too. The V gene is TRBV11-2, the J gene TRBJ1-2; D is unresolved. V shed 1 base and J shed 2 bases, with 5 bases lying between them. The length of the CDR3 is 13 residues. Germline-derived CDR1 and CDR2 are SGHAT and FQNNGV. The CDR3 loop reads CASSLGGNYGYTF. In DNA form, the CDR3 reads TGTGCCAGCAGCTTAGGAGGGAACTATGGCTACACCTTC. Supplemented by reference TRBV11-2 and TRBJ1-2, the full variable domain reads EAGVAQSPRYKIIEKRQSVAFWCNPISGHATLYWYQQILGQGPKLLIQFQNNGVVDDSQLPKDRFSAERLKGVDSTLKIQPAKLEDSAVYLCASSLGGNYGYTFGSGTRLTVV.

The chain is built from TRBV13 and TRBJ2-2; D is perhaps TRBD2 (6 bases). V lost 5 bases to trimming and J lost 0 bases, with 10 bases between them. Looked up from germline, CDR1 is PRHDT and CDR2 is FYEKMQ (reference sequence). The CDR3 consists of 15 residues. CDR3 sequence reads: CASSDSSANTGELFF. The CDR3 nucleotides are TGTGCCAGCAGCGACTCTAGCGCGAACACCGGGGAGCTGTTTTTT.

This clone was counted a single time. V is TRBV29-1 and J is TRBJ1-2; D not certain. The V and J ends lost 0 bases and 3 bases respectively, with 11 bases between them. CDR3 length equals 14 residues. Per germline, CDR1 SQVTM and CDR2 ANQGSEA. CDR3 residues: CSVEDPFEDYGYTF. In DNA form, the CDR3 reads TGCAGCGTTGAAGATCCCTTCGAGGACTATGGCTACACCTTC.

CDR3 amino acids: CASSFIRPTQYF. The DNA of the CDR3 is TGTGCCAGCAGTTTTATCCGGCCTACGCAGTATTTT. V gene TRBV28 combines with J gene TRBJ2-3; D is undetermined. Trimming left V 3 bases short and J 8 bases short, with 9 bases between. The CDR3 is made up of 12 amino acids. Per the germline V gene, CDR1 is MDHEN and CDR2 is SYDVKM.

The chain joins TRBV2 to TRBJ2-5; TRBD2 is a possible D gene (6 bases). The V gene lost 7 bases and the J gene lost 5 bases, with 29 bases spanning the gap. Germline V gene lookup returns CDR1 SNHLY and CDR2 FYNNEI. This CDR3 is 18 amino acids long. The CDR3 loop is CASTLGLGGPIAIETQYF. The CDR3 coding sequence is TGTGCCAGCACCCTAGGGTTAGGAGGGCCAATCGCTATTGAGACCCAGTACTTC.

The V call is TRBV5-4, the J call TRBJ1-4; TRBD1 matches at 7 bases. The CDR3 length is 13 residues. The V segment lost 2 bases and the J segment 6 bases; nucleotides outside the gene matches: 1. CDR1 is SGHNT, CDR2 YYREEE, per germline (reference sequence). CDR3 DNA: TGTGCCAGCAGCTTTGACAGGGATGAAAAACTGTTTTTT. It yields the protein CASSFDRDEKLFF.

This clone was seen more than once but under ten times. The genes are TRBV4-1 and TRBJ2-7; 7 bases align to TRBD1. Looked up from germline, CDR1 is MGHRA and CDR2 is YSYEKL. The length of the CDR3 is 13 residues. Trimming removed 3 bases from V and 5 bases from J; junction bases left unmatched: 4. The CDR3 nucleotides are TGCGCCAGCAGCCACAAGACAGGGCACGAGCAGTACTTC. Protein sequence: CASSHKTGHEQYF.

The chain couples TRBV30 to TRBJ1-1, with D maybe TRBD1 (6 bases). Germline V CDR1 and CDR2: GTSNPN, SVGIG (reference sequence). V was trimmed by 1 base and J by 3 bases, leaving 9 bases between them. The CDR3 runs 13 residues. The CDR3 DNA follows: TGTGCCTGGAGTGGTACAGGGTACACTGAAGCTTTCTTT. It translates to CAWSGTGYTEAFF.

CDR3 in DNA: TGTGCCAGCAGCTCCGGGGCAGGGGGCAGCTTGGAGCAGTACTTC. Translated: CASSSGAGGSLEQYF. This chain joins TRBV11-2 and TRBJ2-7, with 8 positions matching TRBD1. V shed 4 bases and J 7 bases; nucleotides not matched to a gene: 12. CDR1 is SGHAT, CDR2 FQNNGV, per germline. CDR3 size: 15 residues.

The rearrangement uses TRBV18 and TRBJ1-2, with 7 nucleotides matching TRBD1. Germline lookup yields CDR1 KGHSH and CDR2 LQKENI. V lost 3 bases and J lost 4; bases outside the gene matches: 8. There are 15 residues in the CDR3. CDR3 residues: CASSPGTDLFYGYTF. Written as DNA, the CDR3 is TGTGCCAGCTCACCTGGGACAGACCTGTTCTATGGCTACACCTTC. Based on the CDR3 plus reference TRBV18 and TRBJ1-2, the full variable domain is NAGVMQNPRHLVRRRGQEARLRCSPMKGHSHVYWYRQLPEEGLKFMVYLQKENIIDESGMPKERFSAEFPKEGPSILRIQQVVRGDSAAYFCASSPGTDLFYGYTFGSGTRLTVV.

In the case of this clone: The same CDR3 is also encoded by other DNA sequences in this sample. V gene TRBV5-1 combines with J gene TRBJ2-7; D possibly corresponds to TRBD1 (5 bases). Germline V gene data show CDR1 as SGHRS and CDR2 as YFSETQ. V dropped 0 bases and J dropped 2 bases, with 9 bases sitting between them. CDR3 length equals 14 residues. The CDR3 region has the DNA TGCGCCAGCAGCTTGGATAGGGGCCCCTACGAGCAGTACTTC. As protein: CASSLDRGPYEQYF.

Notes on this clone: Within the sample, other DNA sequences also encode this same CDR3. V and J are TRBV6-1 and TRBJ1-5; maybe TRBD1 (6 bases). Trimming removed 6 bases at V and 2 bases at J, with 11 bases between. Germline V gives CDR1 MNHNS, CDR2 SASEGT. CDR3 length: 14 amino acids. The CDR3 reads CASRQTGRNQPQHF. The CDR3 DNA follows: TGTGCCAGCAGACAGACAGGCCGCAATCAGCCCCAGCATTTT.